The following is a T cell receptor beta chain sequence with its context. Its antigen is currently unknown. One end of the junction does not line up with germline, which may come from a read error. The data were taken from a study of beta chain features in type 1 diabetes. Study as a whole: Healthy donors resembled patients in age, gender and cell yields. All samples together contributed 107,917,701 sorted cells for examination. Study results and caveats: Patients and controls would be equally affected if PCR favored shorter templates.

Cells sorted by CD45RO/CCR7/CD25/CD127/CD95/CD27 comprised CD4+ naive, central memory, regulatory and stem cell-like memory cells. The CDR3 contains 12 residues. The germline V gene encodes CDR1 SQVTM and CDR2 ANQGSEA. Of the isolated RNA, all was reverse transcribed, and so the sequenced material was expressed TCRB transcripts. Sequencing used immunoSEQ multiplex PCR; TCRdb keeps in-frame clones, though not all of them. The profile shows just over 450,000 clones, roughly 30% of them singletons. The rearrangement links TRBV29-1 to TRBJ2-7; TRBD2 aligns across 7 bases. The TCR comes from a man aged 18 to 35 in good health. Sequencing input: naive CD4+ T cells from blood. CDR3 loop: CSGEAGTYEQYF. The CDR3 region has the DNA TGCAGCGGTGAAGCGGGAACCTACGAGCAGTACTTC.